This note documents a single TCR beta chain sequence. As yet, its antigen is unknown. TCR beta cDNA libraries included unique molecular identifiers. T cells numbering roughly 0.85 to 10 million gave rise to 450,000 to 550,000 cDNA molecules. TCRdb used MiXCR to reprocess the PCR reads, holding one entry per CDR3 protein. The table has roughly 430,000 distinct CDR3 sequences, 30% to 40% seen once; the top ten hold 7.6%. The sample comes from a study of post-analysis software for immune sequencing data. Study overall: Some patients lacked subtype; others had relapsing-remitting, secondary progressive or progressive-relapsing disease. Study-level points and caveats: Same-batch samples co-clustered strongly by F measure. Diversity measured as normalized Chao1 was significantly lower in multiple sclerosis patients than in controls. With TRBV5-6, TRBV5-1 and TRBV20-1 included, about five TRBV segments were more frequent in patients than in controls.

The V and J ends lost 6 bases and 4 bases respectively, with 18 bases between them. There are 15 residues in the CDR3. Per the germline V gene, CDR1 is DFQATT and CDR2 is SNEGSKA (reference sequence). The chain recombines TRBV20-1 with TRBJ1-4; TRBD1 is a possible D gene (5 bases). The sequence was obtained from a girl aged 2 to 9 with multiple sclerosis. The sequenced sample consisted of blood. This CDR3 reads CSAKKHGGVNEKLFF. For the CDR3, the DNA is TGCAGTGCCAAGAAGCACGGGGGGGTTAATGAAAAACTGTTTTTT.